This T cell receptor (beta chain) emerged from a study of blood T cells in healthy people across ages. Notes on the study in general: The diversity estimates, figures obtained from one million T cells, were considered underestimates.

Alongside a J-beta primer mix, a sample-barcoded 5' primer served in a second PCR lasting about 7 to 12 cycles. TCRdb passed the 5' RACE reads through MiXCR, listing each CDR3 protein once. The table lists 700,000 or so distinct CDR3 sequences, 20% to 25% of them singletons. This clonotype has ten or more counts. Its antigen is still unknown. A minimum of 5 micrograms of total RNA was extracted per sample. V lost 6 bases and J lost 4, with 7 bases in between. This CDR3 contains 12 residues. Germline-derived CDR1 and CDR2 are MDHEN and SYDVKM. The sequencing sample was made of blood. The receptor was isolated from a man between 65 and 85 years old in good health. This sequence joins TRBV28 and TRBJ1-5; unclear D gene. The CDR3 DNA sequence: TGTGCCAGCAGGACCCTAAATCAGCCCCAGCATTTT. It translates to CASRTLNQPQHF.